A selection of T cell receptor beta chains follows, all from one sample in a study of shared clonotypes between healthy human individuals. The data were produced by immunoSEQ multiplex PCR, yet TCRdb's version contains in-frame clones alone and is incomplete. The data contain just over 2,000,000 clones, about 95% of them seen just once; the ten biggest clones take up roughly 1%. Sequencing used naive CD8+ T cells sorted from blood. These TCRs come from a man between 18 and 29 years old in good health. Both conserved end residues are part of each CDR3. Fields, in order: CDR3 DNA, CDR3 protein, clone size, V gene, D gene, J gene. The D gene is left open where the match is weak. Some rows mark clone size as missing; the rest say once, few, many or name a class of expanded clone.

cdr3_nt: TGCGCCAGCAGCCAAGAACCCGTTGTTAATAGCGGGGTTAATGAGCAGTTCTTC
cdr3_aa: CASSQEPVVNSGVNEQFF
clone_size: -
v_call: TRBV4-1
d_call: TRBD2
j_call: TRBJ2-1

cdr3_nt: TGTGCCAGCAGTACCCCTCCCGAGGCCCTCACAGATACGCAGTATTTT
cdr3_aa: CASSTPPEALTDTQYF
clone_size: -
v_call: TRBV6-6
d_call: -
j_call: TRBJ2-3

cdr3_nt: TGCGCCAGCAGCCCAGGGGGCGTTGGGGCCCACGAGCAGTACTTC
cdr3_aa: CASSPGGVGAHEQYF
clone_size: -
v_call: TRBV4-1
d_call: TRBD1
j_call: TRBJ2-7

cdr3_nt: TGTGCCATCAGTGATGATGCGGGAGCAGCCAAAAACATTCAGTACTTC
cdr3_aa: CAISDDAGAAKNIQYF
clone_size: -
v_call: TRBV10-3
d_call: TRBD2
j_call: TRBJ2-4

cdr3_nt: TGTGCCAGCACCAAAGCCCCCGGACTAGCGGGGCCCACAGATACGCAGTATTTT
cdr3_aa: CASTKAPGLAGPTDTQYF
clone_size: -
v_call: TRBV27
d_call: TRBD2
j_call: TRBJ2-3

cdr3_nt: TGTGCCAGCAGCCGCAGACAGGGGGTAGAGACCCAGTACTTC
cdr3_aa: CASSRRQGVETQYF
clone_size: -
v_call: TRBV13
d_call: TRBD1
j_call: TRBJ2-5

cdr3_nt: TGTGCCAGTTCCATCGGGGACAGCTCCTACGAGCAGTACTTC
cdr3_aa: CASSIGDSSYEQYF
clone_size: -
v_call: TRBV18
d_call: TRBD1
j_call: TRBJ2-7

cdr3_nt: TGTGCCAGCAGTGGACTAGCGGGGGGGCAGGATACGCAGTATTTT
cdr3_aa: CASSGLAGGQDTQYF
clone_size: -
v_call: TRBV6-6
d_call: TRBD2
j_call: TRBJ2-3

cdr3_nt: TGTGCCAGCAGCCCCAGTGGGGTCGTCGACACTGAAGCTTTCTTT
cdr3_aa: CASSPSGVVDTEAFF
clone_size: -
v_call: TRBV9
d_call: -
j_call: TRBJ1-1

cdr3_nt: TGTGCCAGCAGTTTTCGGGGGCCCTACAATGAGCAGTTCTTC
cdr3_aa: CASSFRGPYNEQFF
clone_size: -
v_call: TRBV28
d_call: -
j_call: TRBJ2-1

cdr3_nt: TGTGCCAGCAGCTTAAATGGCCTAGCGGTAGGGGATACGCAGTATTTT
cdr3_aa: CASSLNGLAVGDTQYF
clone_size: once
v_call: TRBV7-9
d_call: TRBD2
j_call: TRBJ2-3

cdr3_nt: TGTGCCAGTAGTAGCGGGAGCCCTGGGGAGCTGTTTTTT
cdr3_aa: CASSSGSPGELFF
clone_size: few
v_call: TRBV19
d_call: TRBD2
j_call: TRBJ2-2

cdr3_nt: TGTGCCAGCAGACTTCGATCCCTAGACCCTGAAGCTTTCTTT
cdr3_aa: CASRLRSLDPEAFF
clone_size: -
v_call: TRBV6-1
d_call: -
j_call: TRBJ1-1

cdr3_nt: TGTGCCAGCAGTGGACAGGGGGGGGACTATGGCTACACCTTC
cdr3_aa: CASSGQGGDYGYTF
clone_size: -
v_call: TRBV6-5
d_call: TRBD1
j_call: TRBJ1-2

cdr3_nt: TGCGCCAGCAGTGACAGGCCGGGAGGATACAATGAGCAGTTCTTC
cdr3_aa: CASSDRPGGYNEQFF
clone_size: -
v_call: TRBV10-1
d_call: TRBD2
j_call: TRBJ2-1

cdr3_nt: TGTGCCAGTATGCCGGGACAGGGACCTTACGAGCAGTACTTC
cdr3_aa: CASMPGQGPYEQYF
clone_size: -
v_call: TRBV19
d_call: TRBD1
j_call: TRBJ2-7

cdr3_nt: TGTGCCAGCAGCCTGTCCGGGACAGGGTGGTACGAGCAGTACTTC
cdr3_aa: CASSLSGTGWYEQYF
clone_size: -
v_call: TRBV5-6
d_call: TRBD1
j_call: TRBJ2-7

cdr3_nt: TGTGCCTGGAGTCCTCGGACAGGGCAAGGCGGGGAGCTGTTTTTT
cdr3_aa: CAWSPRTGQGGELFF
clone_size: -
v_call: TRBV30
d_call: TRBD1
j_call: TRBJ2-2

cdr3_nt: TGTGCCATCAGTGAGTCGACGCTTGACTATGGCTACACCTTC
cdr3_aa: CAISESTLDYGYTF
clone_size: -
v_call: TRBV10-3
d_call: -
j_call: TRBJ1-2

cdr3_nt: TGTGCCAGCAGACCGGGACTAGCGGGGGAATACGAGCAGTACTTC
cdr3_aa: CASRPGLAGEYEQYF
clone_size: -
v_call: TRBV7-9
d_call: TRBD2
j_call: TRBJ2-7

cdr3_nt: TGTGCCAGCAGCCAAGTCGGGGTGAACACTGAAGCTTTCTTT
cdr3_aa: CASSQVGVNTEAFF
clone_size: -
v_call: TRBV14
d_call: -
j_call: TRBJ1-1

cdr3_nt: TGTGCCAGCAGTGAAGGGGTTGGGGGGCGCTACGAGCAGTACTTC
cdr3_aa: CASSEGVGGRYEQYF
clone_size: -
v_call: TRBV6-1
d_call: -
j_call: TRBJ2-7

cdr3_nt: TGTGCCAGCAGTTTATTCATTTCCACCCAAGAGACCCAGTACTTC
cdr3_aa: CASSLFISTQETQYF
clone_size: -
v_call: TRBV27
d_call: -
j_call: TRBJ2-5

cdr3_nt: TGTGCCAGCAGCCCCCTCTTACTGGGCACTGAAGCTTTCTTT
cdr3_aa: CASSPLLLGTEAFF
clone_size: once
v_call: TRBV6-1
d_call: -
j_call: TRBJ1-1

cdr3_nt: TGTGCCAGCAGTTCGGTAACAGGGGTTCAGCCCCAGCATTTT
cdr3_aa: CASSSVTGVQPQHF
clone_size: -
v_call: TRBV27
d_call: TRBD1
j_call: TRBJ1-5

cdr3_nt: TGTGCCAGCAGCTTAGAGGGACTAGCGGGAATGAAGAACAATGAGCAGTTCTTC
cdr3_aa: CASSLEGLAGMKNNEQFF
clone_size: -
v_call: TRBV13
d_call: TRBD2
j_call: TRBJ2-1

cdr3_nt: TGTGCCAGCAGCTTCTCGACAGCTAACACTGAAGCTTTCTTT
cdr3_aa: CASSFSTANTEAFF
clone_size: -
v_call: TRBV11-2
d_call: -
j_call: TRBJ1-1

cdr3_nt: TGTGCCAGCCGGGACGCGGTTTGGGATACGCAGTATTTT
cdr3_aa: CASRDAVWDTQYF
clone_size: -
v_call: TRBV19
d_call: -
j_call: TRBJ2-3

cdr3_nt: TGTGCCAGCAGCTTAGGACGGGACTATGGCTACACCTTC
cdr3_aa: CASSLGRDYGYTF
clone_size: -
v_call: TRBV11-2
d_call: -
j_call: TRBJ1-2

cdr3_nt: TGTGCCAGCTCCCTTGGAGGAGTAGGAGATACGCAGTATTTT
cdr3_aa: CASSLGGVGDTQYF
clone_size: -
v_call: TRBV9
d_call: -
j_call: TRBJ2-3

cdr3_nt: TGTGCCAGCAGTCTCCGGACAGGGATGAGTGGGGCCAACGTCCTGACTTTC
cdr3_aa: CASSLRTGMSGANVLTF
clone_size: -
v_call: TRBV28
d_call: TRBD1
j_call: TRBJ2-6

cdr3_nt: TGCGCCAGCAGCCAAGATTCGCAGGGGAGCTACGAGCAGTACTTC
cdr3_aa: CASSQDSQGSYEQYF
clone_size: once
v_call: TRBV4-3
d_call: -
j_call: TRBJ2-7

cdr3_nt: TGTGCCAGCAACGAAAGGGGGAGCACTGAAGCTTTCTTT
cdr3_aa: CASNERGSTEAFF
clone_size: -
v_call: TRBV6-5
d_call: -
j_call: TRBJ1-1

cdr3_nt: TGTGCTAGTGGTTTGGGTTCGGGAGGGTATGGCTACACCTTC
cdr3_aa: CASGLGSGGYGYTF
clone_size: -
v_call: TRBV12-5
d_call: -
j_call: TRBJ1-2

cdr3_nt: TGCAGTGCTAGATTGCCAGATACGCAGTATTTT
cdr3_aa: CSARLPDTQYF
clone_size: once
v_call: TRBV20-1
d_call: -
j_call: TRBJ2-3

cdr3_nt: TGCGCCAGCAGCTGGGACAGTCCCCACGAGCAGTACTTC
cdr3_aa: CASSWDSPHEQYF
clone_size: once
v_call: TRBV5-1
d_call: TRBD1
j_call: TRBJ2-7

cdr3_nt: TGCAGCGTTGTGGTTGTAACCTACAATGAGCAGTTCTTC
cdr3_aa: CSVVVVTYNEQFF
clone_size: -
v_call: TRBV29-1
d_call: -
j_call: TRBJ2-1

cdr3_nt: TGTGCCAGCAGTTTAACAGGGCCAGATACGCAGTATTTT
cdr3_aa: CASSLTGPDTQYF
clone_size: -
v_call: TRBV13
d_call: -
j_call: TRBJ2-3

cdr3_nt: TGTGCCAGCACCCGCGGGGTAGCAGATTACACCGGGGAGCTGTTTTTT
cdr3_aa: CASTRGVADYTGELFF
clone_size: -
v_call: TRBV2
d_call: -
j_call: TRBJ2-2

cdr3_nt: TGTGCCAGCAGCAAGGACAGGGGGTCCTACGAGCAGTACTTC
cdr3_aa: CASSKDRGSYEQYF
clone_size: -
v_call: TRBV5-4
d_call: TRBD1
j_call: TRBJ2-7

cdr3_nt: TGTGCTAGTGGTTTGGGTGGACAGGGAGGGCAGTTCTTC
cdr3_aa: CASGLGGQGGQFF
clone_size: -
v_call: TRBV12-5
d_call: TRBD1
j_call: TRBJ2-1

cdr3_nt: TGCGCCAGCAGTGGGACAGGGGCAGATACGCAGTATTTT
cdr3_aa: CASSGTGADTQYF
clone_size: -
v_call: TRBV10-1
d_call: TRBD1
j_call: TRBJ2-3

cdr3_nt: TGTGCCAGCACCCATCTAAGCGGTACTTGGGATGAGCAGTTCTTC
cdr3_aa: CASTHLSGTWDEQFF
clone_size: -
v_call: TRBV2
d_call: -
j_call: TRBJ2-1

cdr3_nt: TGTGCCAGCAGTTACTCGTCAGGGGCACTGAGTGAAAAACTGTTTTTT
cdr3_aa: CASSYSSGALSEKLFF
clone_size: once
v_call: TRBV6-5
d_call: -
j_call: TRBJ1-4

cdr3_nt: TGTGCCACCAGCAGAGAACAAAGCGGGACCCTCTACAATGAGCAGTTCTTC
cdr3_aa: CATSREQSGTLYNEQFF
clone_size: -
v_call: TRBV15
d_call: TRBD2
j_call: TRBJ2-1

cdr3_nt: TGTGCCAGCTCACAAGACGGACCCTACGCGGAGCAGTACTTC
cdr3_aa: CASSQDGPYAEQYF
clone_size: -
v_call: TRBV18
d_call: -
j_call: TRBJ2-7

cdr3_nt: TGTGCCAGCAGCTATGGGACGAACACTGAAGCTTTCTTT
cdr3_aa: CASSYGTNTEAFF
clone_size: -
v_call: TRBV6-6
d_call: -
j_call: TRBJ1-1

cdr3_nt: TGCGCCAGCAGCTTGGTGGGGCCCTCCTACGAGCAGTACTTC
cdr3_aa: CASSLVGPSYEQYF
clone_size: -
v_call: TRBV5-1
d_call: -
j_call: TRBJ2-7

cdr3_nt: TGTGCCAGTAGCCAGACCGGGACTAGCGTCTATGAGCAGTTCTTC
cdr3_aa: CASSQTGTSVYEQFF
clone_size: -
v_call: TRBV19
d_call: TRBD2
j_call: TRBJ2-1

cdr3_nt: TGTGCCAGCAGGCTGAACACCGGGGAGCTGTTTTTT
cdr3_aa: CASRLNTGELFF
clone_size: -
v_call: TRBV7-2
d_call: -
j_call: TRBJ2-2

cdr3_nt: TGTGCCAGGAAGGGAAACAGCCACACAGATACGCAGTATTTT
cdr3_aa: CARKGNSHTDTQYF
clone_size: -
v_call: TRBV6-1
d_call: -
j_call: TRBJ2-3

cdr3_nt: TGTGCCAGCAGCTTAGGCCCGGGACAGGGTGTGAATGAGCAGTTCTTC
cdr3_aa: CASSLGPGQGVNEQFF
clone_size: -
v_call: TRBV7-9
d_call: TRBD1
j_call: TRBJ2-1

cdr3_nt: TGTGCCAGCAGTCCCCCTCCGGTGGTAGCGGGAGTTAGCAACGAGCAGTACTTC
cdr3_aa: CASSPPPVVAGVSNEQYF
clone_size: -
v_call: TRBV7-6
d_call: TRBD2
j_call: TRBJ2-7

cdr3_nt: TGTGCCATCAGTGGCGGGTTTTTGAACACTGAAGCTTTCTTT
cdr3_aa: CAISGGFLNTEAFF
clone_size: -
v_call: TRBV10-3
d_call: -
j_call: TRBJ1-1

cdr3_nt: TGCAGCGTTGCCCGGACGGAGAATGAGCAGTTCTTC
cdr3_aa: CSVARTENEQFF
clone_size: -
v_call: TRBV29-1
d_call: -
j_call: TRBJ2-1